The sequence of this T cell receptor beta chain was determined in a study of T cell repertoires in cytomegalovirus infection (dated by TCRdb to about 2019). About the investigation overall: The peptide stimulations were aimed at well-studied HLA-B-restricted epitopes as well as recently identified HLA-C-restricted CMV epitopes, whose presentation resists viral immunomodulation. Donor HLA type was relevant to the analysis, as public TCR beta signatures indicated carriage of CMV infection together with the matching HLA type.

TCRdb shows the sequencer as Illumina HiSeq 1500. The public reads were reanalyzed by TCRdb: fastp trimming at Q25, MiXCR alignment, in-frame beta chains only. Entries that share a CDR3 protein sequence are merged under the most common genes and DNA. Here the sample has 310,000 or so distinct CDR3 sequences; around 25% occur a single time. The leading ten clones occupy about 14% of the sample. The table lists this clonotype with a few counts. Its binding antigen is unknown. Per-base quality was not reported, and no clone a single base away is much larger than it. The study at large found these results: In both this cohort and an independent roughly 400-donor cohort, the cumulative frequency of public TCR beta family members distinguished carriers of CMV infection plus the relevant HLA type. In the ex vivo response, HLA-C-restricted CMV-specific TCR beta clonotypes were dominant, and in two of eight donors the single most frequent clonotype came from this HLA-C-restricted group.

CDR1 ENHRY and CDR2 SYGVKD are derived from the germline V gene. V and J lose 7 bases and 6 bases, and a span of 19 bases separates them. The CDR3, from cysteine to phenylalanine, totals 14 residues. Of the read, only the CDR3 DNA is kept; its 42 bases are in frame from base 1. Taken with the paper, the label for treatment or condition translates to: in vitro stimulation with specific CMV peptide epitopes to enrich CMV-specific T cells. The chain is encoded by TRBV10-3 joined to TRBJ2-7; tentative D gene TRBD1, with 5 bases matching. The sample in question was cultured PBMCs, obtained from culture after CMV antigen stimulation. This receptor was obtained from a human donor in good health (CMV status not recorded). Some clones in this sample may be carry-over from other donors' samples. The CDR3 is CAITKGIGAPEQYF. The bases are TGTGCCATCACCAAGGGGATAGGGGCTCCCGAGCAGTACTTC.